These 32 T cell receptor beta chains were all obtained from the same sample, sequenced in a study of blood T cell repertoires in COVID-19. Sequenced by immunoSEQ multiplex PCR; TCRdb stores in-frame clones only, minus some. The data hold about 240,000 clones, with around nine tenths observed a single time. The source material was peripheral blood. The receptor source for this set is a woman in her sixties or seventies with active or convalescent COVID-19.

Only one count was recorded for this clone. The genes are TRBV19 and TRBJ2-7; TRBD1 matches 10 bases. Germline V gives CDR1 LNHDA, CDR2 SQIVND (reference sequence). The CDR3 runs 18 residues. Losses at the gene ends were 5 bases for V and 4 bases for J; bases not matched to a gene: 17. CDR3 region: CASSPLSGPGTGVYEQYF. The CDR3 nucleotides read TGTGCCAGTAGTCCGCTTTCGGGTCCCGGGACAGGGGTTTACGAGCAGTACTTC.

This chain links TRBV27 with TRBJ2-3, with a possible D match to TRBD1 (6 bases). The CDR3 consists of 14 residues. Germline CDR1 and CDR2: MNHEY and SMNVEV (reference sequence). Trimming stripped 5 bases from V and 3 bases from J, with 12 bases between. CDR3 bases: TGTGCCAGCAGTGGACAGTGGAGGACAGATACGCAGTATTTT. Its translation: CASSGQWRTDTQYF.

The chain combines TRBV3-1 (or the pseudogene TRBV3-2) with TRBJ1-6; the D is unclear. Germline values: CDR1 LGHDT, CDR2 YNNKEL (reference sequence). The CDR3 length is 18 residues. Trimming removed 0 bases at V and 5 bases at J, with 17 bases between. The DNA of the CDR3 is TGTGCCAGCAGCCAAGATAGGAAGGAGGGAGGGCATAATTCACCCCTCCACTTT. This translates into CASSQDRKEGGHNSPLHF.

The V call is TRBV5-5, the J call TRBJ2-1; D is possibly TRBD2 (5 bases). V shed 5 bases and J shed 2 bases, with 11 bases lying between them. CDR1 and CDR2 (germline): SGHKS, YYEKEE (reference sequence). CDR3 length: 14 amino acids. The CDR3 sequence is CASRGDLAYNEQFF. The DNA of the CDR3 is TGTGCCAGCAGGGGAGATTTGGCCTACAATGAGCAGTTCTTC.

This clone has only a few counts. The chain uses TRBV11-2 and TRBJ2-7; 7 nucleotides line up with TRBD1. CDR1 is SGHAT and CDR2 is FQNNGV in the germline V gene. V lost 5 bases to trimming and J lost 7 bases; unmatched junction nucleotides: 11. The CDR3 is 14 residues long. CDR3 sequence reads: CASSPIGGAREQYF. DNA for the CDR3: TGTGCCAGCAGCCCAATAGGGGGCGCGAGGGAGCAGTACTTC.

This chain joins TRBV7-2 and TRBJ2-1; D is ambiguous. The CDR3 extends over 15 amino acids. Looked up from germline, CDR1 is SGHTA and CDR2 is FQGNSA. Trimming took 1 base from V and 6 from J, leaving 13 bases between them. CDR3 sequence reads: CASSLESFPSNEQFF. CDR3 DNA: TGTGCCAGCAGCTTAGAATCCTTCCCGTCCAATGAGCAGTTCTTC.

To note about this clone: Other DNA sequences of this sample code for an identical CDR3. The chain has TRBV5-1 and TRBJ1-2; possible D gene TRBD1, 6 bases. Trimming left V 4 bases short and J 3 bases short, with 13 bases between. Germline V gene lookup returns CDR1 SGHRS and CDR2 YFSETQ. There are 14 residues in the CDR3. The CDR3 nucleotides are TGCGCCAGCAGCCTGGGGGGCAGGGACTATGGCTACACCTTC. Translated, it gives CASSLGGRDYGYTF.

This clone was detected only once. The chain carries TRBV4-3 and TRBJ1-1; 7 nucleotides agree with TRBD1. This CDR3 region has 14 residues. Trimming removed 3 bases from V and 0 bases from J; junction bases left unmatched: 1. The V gene's germline CDR1 is LGHNA and CDR2 YSLEER. CDR3 bases: TGCGCCAGCAGCCACGACAGGGTGAACACTGAAGCTTTCTTT. Amino acids: CASSHDRVNTEAFF.

The chain's CDR3 is CASSSGLAGYNEQFF. CDR3 nucleotide sequence: TGTGCCAGCAGCTCTGGACTAGCGGGGTACAATGAGCAGTTCTTC. The J gene is TRBJ2-1, the V gene TRBV11-2; 12 positions agree with TRBD2. Trimming at V came to 4 bases and at J to 4 bases, leaving 2 bases not matched to a gene. Germline loops: CDR1 SGHAT, CDR2 FQNNGV. The CDR3 is 15 residues long.

The rearrangement uses TRBV11-3 and TRBJ1-1, with 8 bases lining up with TRBD1. V lost 5 bases to trimming and J lost 6 bases; unmatched junction nucleotides: 14. The CDR3 extends over 16 amino acids. Germline-derived CDR1 and CDR2 are SGHNT and YENEEA. CDR3 protein: CASSPGQEGGLAEAFF. CDR3 nucleotides: TGTGCCAGCAGCCCGGGACAGGAGGGAGGACTGGCTGAAGCTTTCTTT.

The gene calls are TRBV5-1 and TRBJ1-2; tentative D call: TRBD1 (5 bases). The germline V gene encodes CDR1 SGHRS and CDR2 YFSETQ. This CDR3 comprises 14 residues. The germline V and J ends were trimmed by 4 bases and 4 bases, with 14 bases remaining between them. The CDR3 nucleotides are TGCGCCAGCAGCCTGGGACTGACCGTCTATGGCTACACCTTC. Amino acid sequence: CASSLGLTVYGYTF.

The V gene is TRBV18, the J gene TRBJ1-1; the D is unclear. Germline V CDR1 and CDR2: KGHSH, LQKENI. This CDR3 is 15 amino acids long. V was cut by 0 bases and J by 1 base, with 9 bases left in between. The CDR3 spells CASSPPRNGNTEAFF. The CDR3 coding sequence is TGTGCCAGCTCACCACCGAGGAACGGGAACACTGAAGCTTTCTTT.

The DNA for the CDR3 is TGCGCCAGCAGCCAAGACGTCGGTACAGATACGCAGTATTTT. Protein sequence: CASSQDVGTDTQYF. V and J are TRBV4-3 and TRBJ2-3; D gene uncertain. Looked up from germline, CDR1 is LGHNA and CDR2 is YSLEER. This CDR3 is built from 14 residues. V was shortened by 0 bases and J by 3 bases, with 7 bases between the two germline ends.

In nucleotides, the CDR3 is TGTGCCAGCAGCCAACGGGGACAGGGCTTCACTGAAGCTTTCTTT. Protein sequence: CASSQRGQGFTEAFF. V and J are TRBV11-3 and TRBJ1-1, with 9 bases lining up with TRBD1. V shed 5 bases, J shed 4 bases, and the junction held 8 bases outside the gene matches. The CDR3 runs to 15 residues. Germline lookup yields CDR1 SGHNT and CDR2 YENEEA.

The chain links TRBV29-1 to TRBJ2-7; D is possibly TRBD2 (5 bases). This CDR3 is built from 13 residues. CDR1 and CDR2 (germline): SQVTM, ANQGSEA. V was trimmed by 4 bases and J by 3 bases, leaving 13 bases between them. The CDR3 protein is CSVGLGNNYEQYF. The CDR3, as DNA: TGCAGCGTTGGGCTCGGGAATAACTACGAGCAGTACTTC.

The chain is built from TRBV5-1 and TRBJ1-6; 7 bases line up with TRBD1. V was clipped by 4 bases and J by 9 bases; unmatched bases: 7. Germline CDR1 is SGHRS and CDR2 is YFSETQ. The CDR3 is 14 amino acids. CDR3: CASSVGQDVSPLHF. CDR3 bases: TGCGCCAGCAGCGTCGGACAGGACGTTTCACCCCTCCACTTT.

This clone was found a few times. The chain is built from TRBV15 and TRBJ1-1; no reliable D call. Germline CDR1 LNHNV, CDR2 YYDKDF (reference sequence). The CDR3 is 13 residues long. With 5 bases removed from V and 2 bases from J, the gap between germline ends came to 9 bases. The DNA of the CDR3 is TGTGCCACCAGCGGCGCAGGTAACACTGAAGCTTTCTTT. Encoded protein: CATSGAGNTEAFF.

This rearrangement joins TRBV11-2 to TRBJ2-7; 11 bases are shared with TRBD2. CDR1 and CDR2 from the germline V gene are SGHAT and FQNNGV. The CDR3 is 16 amino acids. J was trimmed by 2 bases and V by 5 bases; bases with no gene match: 8. CDR3 nucleotides: TGTGCCAGCAGCCCCAGACTAGCGGGGACCCCCTACGAGCAGTACTTC. It encodes CASSPRLAGTPYEQYF.

This rearrangement joins TRBV3-1 (or the pseudogene TRBV3-2) to TRBJ2-5, with TRBD1 as a possible D gene (6 bases). The CDR3 consists of 14 residues. The germline V and J ends were trimmed by 5 bases and 1 base, with 11 bases remaining between them. Per the germline V gene, CDR1 is LGHDT and CDR2 is YNNKEL (reference sequence). CDR3 nucleotides: TGTGCCAGCAGCAAGAGGACAGTCCAAGAGACCCAGTACTTC. Its translation: CASSKRTVQETQYF.

This chain joins TRBV6-5 and TRBJ1-2; no firm D call. Trimming removed 0 bases from V and 5 bases from J, with 7 bases in between. This CDR3 spans 13 amino acids. CDR1 is MNHEY, CDR2 SVGAGI, per germline. CDR3 protein: CASSYSGPYGYTF. CDR3 in DNA: TGTGCCAGCAGTTACTCGGGCCCTTATGGCTACACCTTC.

The chain joins TRBV5-5 to TRBJ2-2; 9 bases are a match to TRBD1. This CDR3 is 16 amino acids long. Germline assignment: CDR1 SGHKS and CDR2 YYEKEE (reference sequence). After removal of 3 bases from V and 6 bases from J, the junction contained 9 bases not matched to a gene. As DNA, the CDR3 is TGTGCCAGCAGCTGGGACAGGGTCCCAAACGCCGGGGAGCTGTTTTTT. This gives the protein CASSWDRVPNAGELFF.

The chain recombines TRBV4-2 with TRBJ1-2; weak D call: TRBD1 (5 bases). V was trimmed by 3 bases and J by 3 bases, leaving 8 bases between them. CDR1 and CDR2 (germline): LGHNA, YNFKEQ. The CDR3 covers 13 residues. CDR3 protein: CASSQETDYGYTF. The CDR3 DNA reads as TGTGCCAGCAGCCAGGAGACAGACTATGGCTACACCTTC.

This clone was seen a handful of times. The chain is built from TRBV18 and TRBJ1-2; 8 positions match TRBD1. Germline CDR1 is KGHSH and CDR2 is LQKENI. CDR3 length equals 14 residues. With 4 bases clipped from V and 2 bases from J, the junction kept 3 bases outside the gene matches. The CDR3 spells CASSLQGANYGYTF. In DNA form, the CDR3 reads TGTGCCAGCTCACTTCAGGGGGCCAACTATGGCTACACCTTC.

The gene calls are TRBV10-3 and TRBJ1-3; perhaps TRBD1 as D (6 bases). V dropped 4 bases and J dropped 8 bases, with 12 bases sitting between them. This CDR3 region has 13 residues. Germline V gene lookup returns CDR1 ENHRY and CDR2 SYGVKD. CDR3 DNA: TGTGCCATCAGTGGGGGGCAGGTAGACACCATATATTTT. Translating gives CAISGGQVDTIYF.

The V call is TRBV9, the J call TRBJ1-2; D might be TRBD1 (5 bases). CDR3 length: 14 amino acids. Between the trimmed V and J ends, which lost 7 bases and 2 bases, there was a span of 15 bases. Germline CDR1 is SGDLS and CDR2 is YYNGEE. The CDR3 DNA reads as TGTGCCAGCTCTCCCGAGGAGGGGAACTATGGCTACACCTTC. This sequence encodes CASSPEEGNYGYTF.

V and J are TRBV7-3 and TRBJ1-1, with 7 bases identical to TRBD1. The germline V gene encodes CDR1 SGHTA and CDR2 FQGTGA. The CDR3 covers 15 residues. The junction had 8 bases not matched to a gene; V was cut back by 7 bases and J by 0 bases. This CDR3 is CASTPQGPVNTEAFF. For the CDR3, the DNA is TGTGCCAGCACCCCACAGGGGCCGGTGAACACTGAAGCTTTCTTT.

This sequence joins TRBV19 and TRBJ1-6, with D perhaps matching TRBD1 (6 bases). V lost 0 bases, J lost 11 bases, and 14 bases lay in between. This CDR3 is 15 amino acids long. Germline V gene data show CDR1 as LNHDA and CDR2 as SQIVND (reference sequence). CDR3 residues: CASSIEDRVSTPLHF. The CDR3 nucleotides are TGTGCCAGTAGTATAGAGGACAGAGTGAGTACACCCCTCCACTTT.

This clone was observed a few times. This chain joins TRBV4-3 and TRBJ1-1; TRBD1 aligns across 7 bases. The germline CDR1 and CDR2 sequences are LGHNA and YSLEER. CDR3 length equals 15 residues. V was clipped by 2 bases and J by 8 bases; unmatched bases: 11. In DNA form, the CDR3 reads TGCGCCAGCAGCCAATTGGGGACAGCCCGGTTAGAAGCTTTCTTT. Its protein is CASSQLGTARLEAFF.

This chain joins TRBV6-1 and TRBJ1-5, with no clear D. V was clipped by 6 bases and J by 9 bases, with 9 bases between them. CDR1 and CDR2 from the germline V gene are MNHNS and SASEGT. The CDR3 length is 11 residues. The chain's CDR3 is CASSPPGPQHF. CDR3 DNA sequence: TGTGCCAGCAGCCCTCCAGGGCCCCAGCATTTT.

This clone came up once. J is TRBJ2-2 and V is TRBV6-5; 9 bases align to TRBD1. CDR1 MNHEY and CDR2 SVGAGI come from the germline V gene. The CDR3 covers 14 residues. With V trimmed by 6 bases and J by 5 bases, 4 bases remained unmatched. CDR3: CASSPQGATGELFF. The CDR3 nucleotides read TGTGCCAGCAGCCCACAGGGGGCAACCGGGGAGCTGTTTTTT.

This clone was counted between two and nine times. CDR3 in DNA: TGCAGCGTTTCCCCAGTGTCTGGGGCCAACGTCCTGACTTTC. Protein product: CSVSPVSGANVLTF. The chain uses TRBV29-1 and TRBJ2-6; D uncertain. Trimming took 5 bases from V and 1 from J, leaving 9 bases between them. The CDR3 spans 14 residues. Germline assignment: CDR1 SQVTM and CDR2 ANQGSEA.

This chain's CDR3 is CASSSAGKAEAFF. The CDR3 nucleotides read TGCGCCAGCAGCTCCGCGGGAAAAGCCGAAGCTTTCTTT. The rearrangement uses TRBV10-1 and TRBJ1-1; D uncertain. Germline values: CDR1 WNHNN, CDR2 SYGVQD (reference sequence). The CDR3 sequence is 13 residues long. V lost 6 bases to trimming and J lost 8 bases, with 16 bases between them.